This T cell receptor (beta chain) was recorded in a study of blood T cell repertoires in COVID-19. On the study more broadly: Nucleic acid was either cDNA or gDNA, and it came from T cells, B-cell-depleted T cells, or PBMCs.

Trimming pared 2 bases from V and 4 bases from J, leaving 8 bases between. CDR3 size: 13 residues. CDR1 and CDR2 from the germline V gene are KGHSH and LQKENI. Here immunoSEQ multiplex PCR was the method, and the copy in TCRdb shows in-frame clones only, minus some. This sample has 90,000 to 120,000 clones, with about 89% found just once. This chain uses TRBV18 with TRBJ1-2; no clear D. Sequenced: peripheral blood. This receptor was identified in a human donor in a cohort sampled during active COVID-19. The CDR3 DNA reads TGTGCCAGCTCACCAGGCCCTGGCTATGGCTACACCTTC. Translated: CASSPGPGYGYTF.